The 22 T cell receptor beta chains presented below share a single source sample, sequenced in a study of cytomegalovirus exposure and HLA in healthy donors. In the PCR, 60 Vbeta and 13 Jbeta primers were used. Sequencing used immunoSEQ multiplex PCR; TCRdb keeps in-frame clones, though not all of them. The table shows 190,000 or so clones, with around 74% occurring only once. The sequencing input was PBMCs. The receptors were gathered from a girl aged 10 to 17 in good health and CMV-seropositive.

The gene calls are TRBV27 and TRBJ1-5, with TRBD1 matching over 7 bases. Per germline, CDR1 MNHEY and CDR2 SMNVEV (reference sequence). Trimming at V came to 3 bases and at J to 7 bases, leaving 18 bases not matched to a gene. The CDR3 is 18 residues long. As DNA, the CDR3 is TGTGCCAGCAGTTTTTGGGCCCTATCCCGGGACAGTAGCCAGCCCCAGCATTTT. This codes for CASSFWALSRDSSQPQHF.

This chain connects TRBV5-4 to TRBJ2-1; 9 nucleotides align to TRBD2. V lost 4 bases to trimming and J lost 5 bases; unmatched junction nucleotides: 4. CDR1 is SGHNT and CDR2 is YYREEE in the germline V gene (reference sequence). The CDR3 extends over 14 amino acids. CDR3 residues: CASSGIAGDNEQFF. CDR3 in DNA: TGTGCCAGCAGCGGGATAGCGGGGGACAATGAGCAGTTCTTC.

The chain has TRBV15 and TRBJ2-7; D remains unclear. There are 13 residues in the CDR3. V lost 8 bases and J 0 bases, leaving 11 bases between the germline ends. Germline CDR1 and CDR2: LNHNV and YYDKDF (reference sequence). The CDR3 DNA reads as TGTGCCACCCGAGCTGCGGACTCCTACGAGCAGTACTTC. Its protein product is CATRAADSYEQYF. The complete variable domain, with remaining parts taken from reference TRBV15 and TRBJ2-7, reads DAMVIQNPRYQVTQFGKPVTLSCSQTLNHNVMYWYQQKSSQAPKLLFHYYDKDFNNEADTPDNFQSRRPNTSFCFLDIRSPGLGDTAMYLCATRAADSYEQYFGPGTRLTVT.

The CDR3 protein is CATSRGTSGESSYEQYF. The CDR3 DNA sequence: TGTGCCACCAGCAGGGGGACTAGCGGGGAAAGCTCCTACGAGCAGTACTTC. This rearrangement joins TRBV15 to TRBJ2-7, with 13 bases fitting TRBD2. The CDR3 consists of 17 residues. Unmatched junction bases numbered 5, after V lost 3 bases and J lost 0 bases. CDR1 is LNHNV, CDR2 YYDKDF, per germline (reference sequence).

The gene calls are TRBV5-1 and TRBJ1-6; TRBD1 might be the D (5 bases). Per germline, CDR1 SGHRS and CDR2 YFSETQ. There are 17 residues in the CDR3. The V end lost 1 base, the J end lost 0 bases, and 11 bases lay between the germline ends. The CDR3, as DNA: TGCGCCAGCAGCTTGATGGGACTGAGCTCCTATAATTCACCCCTCCACTTT. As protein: CASSLMGLSSYNSPLHF. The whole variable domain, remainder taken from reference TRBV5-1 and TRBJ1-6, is KAGVTQTPRYLIKTRGQQVTLSCSPISGHRSVSWYQQTPGQGLQFLFEYFSETQRNKGNFPGRFSGRQFSNSRSEMNVSTLELGDSALYLCASSLMGLSSYNSPLHFGNGTRLTVT.

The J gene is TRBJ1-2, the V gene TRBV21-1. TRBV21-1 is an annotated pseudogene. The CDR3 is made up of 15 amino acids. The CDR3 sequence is CASSKVRGNGYGYTF. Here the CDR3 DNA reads TGTGCCAGCAGCAAAGTTCGGGGGAATGGCTATGGCTACACCTTC.

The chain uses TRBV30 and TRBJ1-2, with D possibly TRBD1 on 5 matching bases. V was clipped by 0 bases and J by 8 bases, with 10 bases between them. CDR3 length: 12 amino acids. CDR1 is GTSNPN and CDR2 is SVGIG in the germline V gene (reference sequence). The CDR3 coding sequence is TGTGCCTGGAGTGTACAAAAGGGGGGCTACACCTTC. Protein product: CAWSVQKGGYTF.

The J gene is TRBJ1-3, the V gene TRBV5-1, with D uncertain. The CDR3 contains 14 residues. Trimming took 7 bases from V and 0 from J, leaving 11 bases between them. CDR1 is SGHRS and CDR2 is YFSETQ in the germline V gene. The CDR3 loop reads CASPRLSSGNTIYF. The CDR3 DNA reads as TGCGCCAGCCCGAGACTGAGCTCTGGAAACACCATATATTTT.

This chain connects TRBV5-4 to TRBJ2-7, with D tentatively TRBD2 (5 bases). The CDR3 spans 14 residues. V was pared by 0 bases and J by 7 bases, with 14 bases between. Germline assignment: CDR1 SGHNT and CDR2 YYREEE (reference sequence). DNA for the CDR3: TGTGCCAGCAGCTTGGACAGCGGTCTTGGTGAGCAGTACTTC. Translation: CASSLDSGLGEQYF.

In DNA form, the CDR3 reads TGTGCCAGCAGCAGGGGAGGGACCTACGAGCAGTACTTC. Amino acid sequence: CASSRGGTYEQYF. V and J are TRBV2 and TRBJ2-7; tentative D call: TRBD2 (7 bases). CDR1 and CDR2 from the germline V gene are SNHLY and FYNNEI. The V end lost 6 bases, the J end lost 2 bases, and 11 bases lay between the germline ends. The CDR3 totals 13 residues.

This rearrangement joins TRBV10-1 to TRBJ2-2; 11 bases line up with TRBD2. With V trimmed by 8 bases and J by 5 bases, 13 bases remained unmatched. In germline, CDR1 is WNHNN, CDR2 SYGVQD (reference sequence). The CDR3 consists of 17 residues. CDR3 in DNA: TGCGCCAGCGCCCGGGGTAGCGGGGGGGCGCGAACCGGGGAGCTGTTTTTT. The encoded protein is CASARGSGGARTGELFF.

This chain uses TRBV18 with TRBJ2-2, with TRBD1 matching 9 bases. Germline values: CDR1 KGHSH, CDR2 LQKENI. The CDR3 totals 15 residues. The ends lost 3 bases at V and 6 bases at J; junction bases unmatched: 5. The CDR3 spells CASSPRQGESGELFF. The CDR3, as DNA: TGTGCCAGCTCACCGAGACAGGGGGAATCCGGGGAGCTGTTTTTT.

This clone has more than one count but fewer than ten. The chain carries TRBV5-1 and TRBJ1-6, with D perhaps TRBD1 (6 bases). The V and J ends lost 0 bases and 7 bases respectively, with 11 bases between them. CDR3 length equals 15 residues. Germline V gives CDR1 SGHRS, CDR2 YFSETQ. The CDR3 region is CASSLAQGSNSPLHF. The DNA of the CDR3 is TGCGCCAGCAGCTTGGCACAGGGATCCAATTCACCCCTCCACTTT.

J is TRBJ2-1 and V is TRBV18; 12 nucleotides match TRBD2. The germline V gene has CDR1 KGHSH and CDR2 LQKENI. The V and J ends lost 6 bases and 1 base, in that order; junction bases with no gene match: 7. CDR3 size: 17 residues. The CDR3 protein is CASSQTSGGISYNEQFF. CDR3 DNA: TGTGCCAGCTCGCAGACTAGCGGGGGCATTTCCTACAATGAGCAGTTCTTC.

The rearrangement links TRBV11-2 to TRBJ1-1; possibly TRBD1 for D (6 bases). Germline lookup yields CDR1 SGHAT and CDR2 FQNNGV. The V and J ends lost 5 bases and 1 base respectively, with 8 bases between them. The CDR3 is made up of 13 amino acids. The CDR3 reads CASSVDRNTEAFF. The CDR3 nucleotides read TGTGCCAGCAGCGTGGACAGGAACACTGAAGCTTTCTTT.

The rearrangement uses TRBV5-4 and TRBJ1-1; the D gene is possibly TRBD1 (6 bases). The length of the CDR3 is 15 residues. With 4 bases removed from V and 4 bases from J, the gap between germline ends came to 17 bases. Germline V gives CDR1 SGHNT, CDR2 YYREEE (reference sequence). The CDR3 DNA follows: TGTGCCAGCAGCCCGACAGGCCGTAGGAGCACTGAAGCTTTCTTT. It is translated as CASSPTGRRSTEAFF.

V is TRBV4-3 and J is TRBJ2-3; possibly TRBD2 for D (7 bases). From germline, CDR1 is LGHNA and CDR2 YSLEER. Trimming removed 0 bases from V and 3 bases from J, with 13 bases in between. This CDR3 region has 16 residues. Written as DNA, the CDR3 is TGCGCCAGCAGCCAAGATACGGGGGGCAGAACAGATACGCAGTATTTT. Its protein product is CASSQDTGGRTDTQYF.

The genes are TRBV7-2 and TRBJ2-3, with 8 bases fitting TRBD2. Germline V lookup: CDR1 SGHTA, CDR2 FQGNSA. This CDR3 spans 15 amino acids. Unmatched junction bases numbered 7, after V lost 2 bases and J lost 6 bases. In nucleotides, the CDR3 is TGTGCCAGCAGCTTAACGGGGGGGCCGCGGGATACGCAGTATTTT. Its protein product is CASSLTGGPRDTQYF.

This chain's CDR3 is CASSLEVGDRGGYEQYF. The CDR3 region has the DNA TGTGCCAGCAGTTTAGAAGTGGGGGACAGGGGCGGGTACGAGCAGTACTTC. The rearrangement links TRBV28 to TRBJ2-7; 10 bases line up with TRBD1. Germline-derived CDR1 and CDR2 are MDHEN and SYDVKM. V was pared by 2 bases and J by 4 bases, with 11 bases of the junction left unmatched. This CDR3 is built from 17 residues.

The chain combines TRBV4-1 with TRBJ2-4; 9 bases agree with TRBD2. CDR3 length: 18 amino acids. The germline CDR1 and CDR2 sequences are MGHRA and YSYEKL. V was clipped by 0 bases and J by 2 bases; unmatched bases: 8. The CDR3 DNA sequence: TGCGCCAGCAGCCAAGAGGGTGGCGGGGGGGCGTCCAAAAACATTCAGTACTTC. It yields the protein CASSQEGGGGASKNIQYF.

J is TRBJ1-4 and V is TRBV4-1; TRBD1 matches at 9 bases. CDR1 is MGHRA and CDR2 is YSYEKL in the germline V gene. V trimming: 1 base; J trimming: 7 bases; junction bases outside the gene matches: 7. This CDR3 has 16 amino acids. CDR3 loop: CASSQVLQGAREKLFF. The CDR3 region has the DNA TGCGCCAGCAGCCAAGTTCTACAGGGGGCGCGTGAAAAACTGTTTTTT.

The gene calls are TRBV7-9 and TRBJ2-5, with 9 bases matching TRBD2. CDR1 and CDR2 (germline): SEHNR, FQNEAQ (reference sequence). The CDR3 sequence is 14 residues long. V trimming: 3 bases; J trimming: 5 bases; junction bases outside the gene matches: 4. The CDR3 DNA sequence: TGTGCCAGCAGCTTCGCGGGGGGGCTGGAGACCCAGTACTTC. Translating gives CASSFAGGLETQYF.